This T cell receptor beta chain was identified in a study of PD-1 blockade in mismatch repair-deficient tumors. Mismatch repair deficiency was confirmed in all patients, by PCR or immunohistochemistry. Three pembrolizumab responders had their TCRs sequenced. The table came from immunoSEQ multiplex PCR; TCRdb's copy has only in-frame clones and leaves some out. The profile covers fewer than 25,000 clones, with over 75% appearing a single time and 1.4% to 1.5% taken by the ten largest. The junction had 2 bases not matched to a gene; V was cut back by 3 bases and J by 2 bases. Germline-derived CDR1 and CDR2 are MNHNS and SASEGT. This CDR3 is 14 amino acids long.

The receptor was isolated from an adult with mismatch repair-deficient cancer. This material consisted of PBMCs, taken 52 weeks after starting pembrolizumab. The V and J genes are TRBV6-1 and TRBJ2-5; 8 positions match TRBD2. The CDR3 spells CASSDGGGQETQYF. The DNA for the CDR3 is TGTGCCAGCAGTGACGGCGGGGGGCAAGAGACCCAGTACTTC.